This T cell receptor beta chain was recorded in a study of response to subunit inactivated influenza vaccine. Study-wide points: Each seasonal influenza vaccination recruits few new T cells, the authors suggested.

As for this clonotype: Its target is not known.

One entry per CDR3 protein, called by TCRdb with MiXCR from the RT-PCR reads. The sample includes around 580,000 distinct CDR3 sequences, about 15% seen only once; the top ten take more than 9.5%. The sequence derives from a man aged 45-65 years who received an inactivated influenza vaccine. Specimen: PBMCs from blood, collected 11 to 12 days after vaccination.

The CDR3 spells CASSVSVSEVGEQFF. DNA of the CDR3: TGTGCCAGCAGCGTATCTGTCTCAGAGGTTGGTGAGCAGTTCTTC. The rearrangement joins TRBV9 to TRBJ2-1; D remains ambiguous. Deletions cut 1 base from V and 9 bases from J, with 17 bases between. Germline CDR1 and CDR2: SGDLS and YYNGEE. This CDR3 is built from 15 residues.